This T cell receptor (beta chain) was observed in a study of blood T cell repertoires in COVID-19. The overall study: Acute-phase and convalescent COVID-19 samples originated in the United States, Italy and Spain. Sources were T cells, B-cell-depleted T cells, or PBMCs; the material itself was cDNA or gDNA.

The CDR3 is 15 amino acids. Germline V gives CDR1 MNHNY, CDR2 SVGAGI (reference sequence). Trimming removed 6 bases from V and 2 bases from J; junction bases left unmatched: 2. Per the study methods: Estimates of nucleated cell counts were drawn from the amplification of reference gene primers. TCRdb's table, derived via immunoSEQ multiplex PCR, lists solely in-frame clones and lacks some. For V, J and clone size, that table is used; D and trimming come from the DNA. The repertoire holds roughly 330,000 clones, with more than 70% as singletons. The sample was peripheral blood. This clonotype was sampled from a woman between 50 and 59 years old with acute or convalescent COVID-19. The chain has TRBV6-6 and TRBJ2-4, with 12 bases fitting TRBD2. CDR3 sequence: CASRWTSGTKNIQYF. DNA of the CDR3: TGTGCCAGCAGATGGACTAGCGGGACCAAAAACATTCAGTACTTC.